This is a list of T cell receptor beta chains from one sample in a study of blood T cell repertoires in COVID-19. Produced via immunoSEQ multiplex PCR; TCRdb's table is partial and in-frame only. The sample lists approximately 300,000 clones; around 92% were seen once. Sequencing was carried out using peripheral blood. The receptors were gathered from a man between 18 and 35 years old who had recovered from COVID-19. The conserved cysteine and the conserved F or W are not part of the CDR3 here.

V gene	J gene	CDR3 length	CDR3 protein
TRBV19	TRBJ1-1	12	ASSMSGLVTEAF
TRBV6-5	TRBJ1-5	13	ASRPSFTGAQPQH
TRBV5-8	TRBJ1-3	14	ASSFEYSSSGNTIY
TRBV3-1/TRBV3-2	TRBJ2-7	14	ASSPRSRGSSYEQY
TRBV19	TRBJ1-1	12	ASTKQEYLTEAF
TRBV7-2	TRBJ1-2	13	ASSLGTGGFDGYT
TRBV25-1	TRBJ2-6	14	ASSPGRASGANVLT
TRBV19	TRBJ2-7	12	ASSAGGGRYEQY
TRBV2	TRBJ2-3	12	ASTGDSPWDTQY
TRBV18	TRBJ2-5	13	ASSPPQRHQETQY
TRBV10-1	TRBJ1-1	13	ASSPGGSLWTEAF
TRBV18	TRBJ1-1	14	ASSPLDTFMNTEAF
TRBV4-1	TRBJ2-7	13	ASSLGTGISYEQY
TRBV5-1	TRBJ1-1	11	ASSLAGVTEAF
TRBV27	TRBJ1-2	12	ASSSGLESHGYT
TRBV7-8	TRBJ1-5	13	ASSWGGSLNQPQH
TRBV5-4	TRBJ1-1	11	ASSRGRNTEAF
TRBV6-2/TRBV6-3	TRBJ1-2	14	ASSYVPGGFDYGYT
TRBV25-1	TRBJ1-5	11	ASRGQHNQPQH
TRBV5-1	TRBJ2-7	13	ASSLGLAGLYEQY
TRBV5-8	TRBJ1-6	15	ASSSNRDRAYNSPLH
TRBV18	TRBJ2-1	12	ASSPSQVVAEQF
TRBV29-1	TRBJ2-7	11	TAWGTGGDEQY
TRBV4-1	TRBJ2-2	13	ASSPGHQNTGELF
TRBV10-3	TRBJ2-7	15	AISESGTGSLSYEQY
TRBV2	TRBJ2-1	13	ASRTGRAGYNEQF
TRBV27	TRBJ2-5	14	ASSLGLAGGIETQY
TRBV4-3	TRBJ2-1	11	ASSLRTYNEQF
TRBV7-9	TRBJ2-2	17	ASSRPGLAGVPIHGELF
TRBV5-1	TRBJ2-5	12	ASSLRQGRETQY
TRBV7-9	TRBJ1-2	14	ASSRVTGTGLYGYT
TRBV7-8	TRBJ1-2	13	ASSLGTYENYGYT